Included here is one T cell receptor beta chain sequence, with context. Its antigen is as yet unknown. Its ends do not fully match the called genes, so a read error is possible. The data belong to a study of T cells in Graves' hyperthyroidism and ophthalmopathy. Study observations and caveats: The blood repertoire included most of the expanded thyroid clonotypes above 0.001. Before onset, ophthalmopathy was predicted by the model a median approximately 6.6 months earlier.

Using RNA transcripts as the source, TCR beta CDR3 regions were amplified. RT-PCR in the first round (using the HTBI primer set) targeted the TCR CDR3. TCRdb used MiXCR to reprocess the multiplex PCR reads, holding one entry per CDR3 protein. The sample has about 640,000 distinct CDR3 sequences; more than 20% are singletons. Individuals with ophthalmopathy presented a Clinical Activity Score of at least 3, a NOSPECS grade of at least 4 and a duration under 3 months. Those patients with uncontrolled infection, other autoimmune disease, pregnancy or lactation were excluded. Germline CDR1 reads SEHNR; CDR2 reads FQNEAQ (reference sequence). CDR3 size: 16 residues.

The TCR comes from a man aged 30 to 39 with Graves' ophthalmopathy. J is TRBJ1-5 and V is TRBV7-9; no clear D. The sample taken for sequencing was blood. The CDR3 nucleotides are TGTGCCTGCAGCTTCGGGCGCGTTGGAAATAATCAGCCCCAGCATTTT. Amino acid sequence: CACSFGRVGNNQPQHF.